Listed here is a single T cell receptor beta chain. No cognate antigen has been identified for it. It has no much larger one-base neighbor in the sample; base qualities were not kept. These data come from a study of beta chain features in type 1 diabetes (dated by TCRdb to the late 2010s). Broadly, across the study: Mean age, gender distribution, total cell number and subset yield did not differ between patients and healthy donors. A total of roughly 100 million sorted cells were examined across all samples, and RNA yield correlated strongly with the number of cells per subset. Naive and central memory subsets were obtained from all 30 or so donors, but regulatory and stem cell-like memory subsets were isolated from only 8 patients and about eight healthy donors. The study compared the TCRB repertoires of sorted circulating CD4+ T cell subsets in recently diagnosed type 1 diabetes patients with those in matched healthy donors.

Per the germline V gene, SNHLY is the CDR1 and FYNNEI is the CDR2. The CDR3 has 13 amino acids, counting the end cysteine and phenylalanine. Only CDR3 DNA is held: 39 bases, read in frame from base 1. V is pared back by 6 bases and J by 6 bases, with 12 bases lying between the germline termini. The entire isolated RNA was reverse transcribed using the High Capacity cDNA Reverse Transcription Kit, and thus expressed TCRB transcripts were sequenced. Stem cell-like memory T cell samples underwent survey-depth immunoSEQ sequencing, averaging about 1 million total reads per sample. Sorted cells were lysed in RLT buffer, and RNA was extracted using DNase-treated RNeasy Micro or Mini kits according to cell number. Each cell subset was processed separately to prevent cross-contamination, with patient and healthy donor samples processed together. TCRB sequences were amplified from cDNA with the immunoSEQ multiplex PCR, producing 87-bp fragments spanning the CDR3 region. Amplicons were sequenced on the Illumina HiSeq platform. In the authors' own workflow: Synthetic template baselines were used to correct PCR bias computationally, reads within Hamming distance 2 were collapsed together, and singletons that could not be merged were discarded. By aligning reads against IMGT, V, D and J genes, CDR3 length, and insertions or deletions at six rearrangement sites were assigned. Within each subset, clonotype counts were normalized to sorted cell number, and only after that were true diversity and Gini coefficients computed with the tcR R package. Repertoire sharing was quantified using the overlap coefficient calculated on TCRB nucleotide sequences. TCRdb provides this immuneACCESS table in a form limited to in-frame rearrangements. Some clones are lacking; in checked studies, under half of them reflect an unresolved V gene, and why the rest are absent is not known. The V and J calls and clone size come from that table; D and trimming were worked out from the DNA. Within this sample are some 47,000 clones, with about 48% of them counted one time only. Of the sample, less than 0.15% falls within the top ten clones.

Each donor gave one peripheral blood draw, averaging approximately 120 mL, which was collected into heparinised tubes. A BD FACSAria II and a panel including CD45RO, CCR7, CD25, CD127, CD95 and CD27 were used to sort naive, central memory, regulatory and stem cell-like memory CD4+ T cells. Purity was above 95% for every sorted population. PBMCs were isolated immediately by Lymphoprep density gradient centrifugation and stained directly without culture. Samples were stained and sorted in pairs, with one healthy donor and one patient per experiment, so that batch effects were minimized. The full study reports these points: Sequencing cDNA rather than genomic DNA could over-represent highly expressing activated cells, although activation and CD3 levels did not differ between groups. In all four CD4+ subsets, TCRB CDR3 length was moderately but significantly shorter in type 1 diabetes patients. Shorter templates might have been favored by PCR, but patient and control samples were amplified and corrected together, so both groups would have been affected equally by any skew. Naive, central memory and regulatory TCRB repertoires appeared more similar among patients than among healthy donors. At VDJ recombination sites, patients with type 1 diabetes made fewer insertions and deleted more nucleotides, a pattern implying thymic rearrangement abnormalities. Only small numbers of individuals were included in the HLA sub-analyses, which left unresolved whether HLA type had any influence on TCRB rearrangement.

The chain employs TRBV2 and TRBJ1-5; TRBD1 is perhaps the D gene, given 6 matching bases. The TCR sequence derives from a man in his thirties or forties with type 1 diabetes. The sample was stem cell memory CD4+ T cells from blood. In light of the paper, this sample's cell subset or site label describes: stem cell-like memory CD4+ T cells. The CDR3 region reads CASSVDRTQPQHF. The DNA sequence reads TGTGCCAGCAGCGTGGACAGAACTCAGCCCCAGCATTTT.